Only one count was recorded for the clone carrying this T cell receptor beta chain. Original analysis: How many nucleated cells were present was estimated from reference gene primer amplification. Clones were read by immunoSEQ multiplex PCR, and TCRdb kept only the in-frame ones, dropping some. V and J calls and clone size are given by that table; D and trimming were obtained from the DNA. Of about 200,000 clones in the sample, 85% were seen once. Participants were placed into cohorts based on the clinical history they reported. This sample is drawn from a study of blood T cell repertoires in COVID-19. Study-wide context: The cDNA or gDNA used as material had been derived from T cells, B-cell-depleted T cells, or PBMCs.

Sequenced: PBMCs or T cells enriched from blood (not recorded which). The receptor comes from a man aged 40-49 years who had recovered from COVID-19.

CDR3 DNA: TGTGCCAGCAGCTTAGAATTCTCCGAGCAGTACTTC. This codes for CASSLEFSEQYF. The rearrangement uses TRBV7-6 and TRBJ2-7; no reliable D call. Deletions cut 1 base from V and 6 bases from J, with 7 bases between. Germline lookup yields CDR1 SGHVS and CDR2 FNYEAQ. The CDR3 is 12 amino acids.